A selection of T cell receptor beta chains follows, all from one sample in a study of T cell repertoires in cytomegalovirus infection. TCRdb called the reads again in MiXCR, with one record for every CDR3 protein. The sample contains 200,000 to 250,000 distinct CDR3 sequences, over 20% of which appear only once. Sequencing used CD8+ T cells from PBMCs. Source of these receptors: a human donor in good health (CMV status not recorded). Some clones in this sample may be carry-over from other donors' samples. The CDR3 runs from the conserved cysteine through the conserved F or W. The D gene is left open where the match is weak. Clone size, where shown, is once, few, many, or a class for clones that have expanded.

TRBV20-1,TRBD1,TRBJ2-1,few,TGCAGTGCTGGGAACCGGGACAGGGCCTACAATGAGCAGTTCTTC,CSAGNRDRAYNEQFF
TRBV7-6,.,TRBJ1-6,many,TGTGCCAGCAGCTTAGCGCAAGGGGGGCTTAATTCACCCCTCCACTTT,CASSLAQGGLNSPLHF
TRBV19,TRBD1,TRBJ1-5,.,TGTGCCAGCAATAGGGGACAGGGGGATATATATGGCAATCAGCCCCAGCATTTT,CASNRGQGDIYGNQPQHF
TRBV7-9,.,TRBJ2-5,many,TGTGCCAGCAGCTCTGCTAACCAAGAGACCCAGTACTTC,CASSSANQETQYF
TRBV7-8,.,TRBJ2-1,many,TGTGCCAGCAGCACCGAGGGGAATGAGCAGTTCTTC,CASSTEGNEQFF
TRBV7-9,.,TRBJ2-7,few,TGTGCCAGCAGTGGGGCCAGGGTCCCCTACGAGCAGTACTTC,CASSGARVPYEQYF
TRBV20-1,TRBD2,TRBJ2-1,few,TGCAGTGCTAGAGATCGGGCTAGCGGGGGGGCCGTAAATGAGCAGTTCTTC,CSARDRASGGAVNEQFF
TRBV20-1,.,TRBJ1-5,.,TGCAGTGCCCCCGGGGAGGGCTTTAGCAATCAGCCCCAGCATTTT,CSAPGEGFSNQPQHF
TRBV6-1,.,TRBJ2-3,.,TGTGCCAGCAACCCCGTGGGGGGTACCACAGATACGCAGTATTTT,CASNPVGGTTDTQYF
TRBV29-1,TRBD1,TRBJ2-1,.,TGCAGCGTTTACAGGGGGAATGAGCAGTTCTTC,CSVYRGNEQFF
TRBV6-6,.,TRBJ2-7,.,TGTGCCAGCAGTTACGACAGGTTCTACGAGCAGTACTTC,CASSYDRFYEQYF
TRBV2,.,TRBJ2-5,few,TGTGCCAGCAGGGGGGAGACCCAGTACTTC,CASRGETQYF
TRBV5-4,.,TRBJ2-4,.,TGTGCCAGCAGCTTGGGGGCTGATTTTCAGTACTTC,CASSLGADFQYF
TRBV29-1,.,TRBJ1-2,.,TGCAGCGTCCGGACTCCGGGGGGCTACACCTTC,CSVRTPGGYTF
TRBV7-7,TRBD1,TRBJ2-7,few,TGTGCCAGCAGCTTAGCGACAGGGGTAATGTACGAGCAGTACTTC,CASSLATGVMYEQYF
TRBV2,.,TRBJ1-3,few,TGTGCCAGCAGTGAAAGGGGGGTTGCTGGAAACACCATATATTTT,CASSERGVAGNTIYF
TRBV5-3,.,TRBJ2-2,.,TGTGCCAGCAGCTCCCGGGACGGCGCGAACACCGGGGAGCTGTTTTTT,CASSSRDGANTGELFF
TRBV7-6,.,TRBJ2-1,few,TGTGCCAGCAGCTTCACACTAGGGGCGTACAATGAGCAGTTCTTC,CASSFTLGAYNEQFF
TRBV10-3,TRBD1,TRBJ2-7,.,TGTGCCACCATGGGGACAGACCTTTCCTACGAGCAGTACTTC,CATMGTDLSYEQYF
TRBV7-6,.,TRBJ1-4,medium-sized,TGTGCCAGCAGCTTATGGCCCACCCTCCCAACTAATGAAAAACTGTTTTTT,CASSLWPTLPTNEKLFF
TRBV7-9,.,TRBJ2-6,few,TGTGCCAGCAGCTTAATAGGGTCCGGGGCCAACGTCCTGACTTTC,CASSLIGSGANVLTF
TRBV20-1,.,TRBJ2-1,.,TGCAGTGCTAGAGTACTAGGTTTGGGCACTGAGCAGTTCTTC,CSARVLGLGTEQFF
TRBV2,TRBD1,TRBJ1-5,few,TGTGCCAGCAGGGACAGGCGGAATCAGCCCCAGCATTTT,CASRDRRNQPQHF
TRBV2,.,TRBJ2-2,few,TGTGCCAGCGAGGCCAGCTACACCGGGGAGCTGTTTTTT,CASEASYTGELFF
TRBV6-6,.,TRBJ2-7,.,TGTGCCAGCAGCCCTAGTCGGGGCTCCTACGAGCAGTACTTC,CASSPSRGSYEQYF
TRBV12-3/TRBV12-4,.,TRBJ2-7,.,TGTGCCAGCAGTTTAGGGCCCACTAGGTACGAGCAGTACTTC,CASSLGPTRYEQYF
TRBV7-9,.,TRBJ1-1,few,TGTGCCAGCAGCTTTCCAGGGGAGGGTGAAGCTTTCTTT,CASSFPGEGEAFF
TRBV5-4,TRBD2,TRBJ2-7,.,TGTGCCAGCAGCCCGCCGGGGGCTAGCGGGGGTAGCTCCTACGAGCAGTACTTC,CASSPPGASGGSSYEQYF
TRBV28,.,TRBJ2-7,.,TGTGCCAGCAGTTTAAGGGCAGGTCCAGGGTACGAGCAGTACTTC,CASSLRAGPGYEQYF
TRBV7-9,.,TRBJ1-2,many,TGTGCCAGCAGCTTACAGGAGAACTATGGCTACACCTTC,CASSLQENYGYTF
TRBV7-2,.,TRBJ2-5,many,TGTGCCAGCAGCTTAGCCACGGCACAGCAAGAGACCCAGTACTTC,CASSLATAQQETQYF
TRBV27,.,TRBJ2-7,many,TGTGCCAGCAGTTTAACCCAAATACCGGGCCCCTCCTACGAGCAGTACTTC,CASSLTQIPGPSYEQYF
TRBV2,TRBD2,TRBJ2-7,.,TGTGCCAGCCTAGGGAGGGCAATCGGCGAGCAGTACTTC,CASLGRAIGEQYF
TRBV11-1,.,TRBJ2-7,few,TGTGCCAGCAGCCCCCTGCGAGGTGGGAGTGGTGAGCAGTACTTC,CASSPLRGGSGEQYF
TRBV3-1,TRBD2,TRBJ2-2,.,TGTGCCAGCAGCCAAACTAGCGGGGACACCGGGGAGCTGTTTTTT,CASSQTSGDTGELFF
TRBV20-1,.,TRBJ2-1,.,TGCAGTGCTAGACCCAACCCTCGGGGGAAACCCTACAATGAGCAGTTCTTC,CSARPNPRGKPYNEQFF
TRBV7-2,TRBD2,TRBJ2-1,many,TGTGCCAGCAGCTTAGGAAGCGGGGGGAACAGGAATGAGCAGTTCTTC,CASSLGSGGNRNEQFF